The rows below give T cell receptor beta chains drawn from one sample of a study of OX40 agonist ivuxolimab in advanced cancers. This table comes from immunoSEQ multiplex PCR, and its TCRdb copy is limited to in-frame clones, with some not included. The data contain roughly 60,000 clones, around 84% of them singletons. The sample here was CD4+ or CD8+ T cells sorted from blood, taken in a trial of the OX40 agonist ivuxolimab. These receptors all come from an adult with an advanced solid tumor such as melanoma, head and neck, liver or kidney cancer. Each CDR3 is given with its conserved first and last residue. The order of the fields is J gene, clone size, D gene, V gene, CDR3 protein, CDR3 DNA. The D gene is left open where the match is weak. Clone size is stated in some rows and not others, as once, few, many or a class when expanded.

j_gene: TRBJ2-3; abundance: NA; d_gene: TRBD1; v_gene: TRBV19; CDR3aa: CASSIDLTGGGTDTQYF; CDR3nt: TGTGCCAGTAGTATAGATCTAACAGGGGGCGGCACAGATACGCAGTATTTT
j_gene: TRBJ1-3; abundance: NA; d_gene: TRBD1; v_gene: TRBV10-2; CDR3aa: CATHEGQSISGNTIYF; CDR3nt: TGCGCCACCCACGAGGGACAGTCCATCTCTGGAAACACCATATATTTT
j_gene: TRBJ1-3; abundance: NA; d_gene: NA; v_gene: TRBV18; CDR3aa: CASSPPGPTSGNTIYF; CDR3nt: TGTGCCAGCTCACCACCGGGGCCGACCTCTGGAAACACCATATATTTT
j_gene: TRBJ1-2; abundance: NA; d_gene: NA; v_gene: TRBV5-1; CDR3aa: CASSLEGPRYGYTF; CDR3nt: TGCGCCAGCAGCTTGGAAGGGCCGCGCTATGGCTACACCTTC
j_gene: TRBJ2-2; abundance: NA; d_gene: TRBD2; v_gene: TRBV12-5; CDR3aa: CASGPSGGTGELFF; CDR3nt: TGTGCTAGTGGTCCCTCGGGGGGTACCGGGGAGCTGTTTTTT
j_gene: TRBJ2-2; abundance: NA; d_gene: TRBD2; v_gene: TRBV9; CDR3aa: CASSLAGGLSDTGELFF; CDR3nt: TGTGCCAGCAGTTTAGCGGGAGGGTTGTCGGACACCGGGGAGCTGTTTTTT
j_gene: TRBJ2-1; abundance: NA; d_gene: TRBD2; v_gene: TRBV10-1; CDR3aa: CASSEASGGRYNEQFF; CDR3nt: TGCGCCAGCAGTGAGGCTAGCGGGGGGAGGTACAATGAGCAGTTCTTC
j_gene: TRBJ2-2; abundance: few; d_gene: NA; v_gene: TRBV7-2; CDR3aa: CASSAWEAGELFF; CDR3nt: TGTGCCAGCAGCGCCTGGGAGGCCGGGGAGCTGTTTTTT
j_gene: TRBJ1-3; abundance: few; d_gene: NA; v_gene: TRBV7-9; CDR3aa: CASSFRRGDLSQSGNTIYF; CDR3nt: TGTGCCAGCAGCTTCCGACGAGGGGACCTCTCGCAGTCTGGAAACACCATATATTTT
j_gene: TRBJ2-1; abundance: NA; d_gene: TRBD1; v_gene: TRBV27; CDR3aa: CASSFRTGSNEQFF; CDR3nt: TGTGCCAGCAGTTTCAGGACAGGGAGCAATGAGCAGTTCTTC